A selection of T cell receptor beta chains follows, all from one sample in a study of blood T cell repertoires in COVID-19. Here immunoSEQ multiplex PCR was the method, and the copy in TCRdb shows in-frame clones only, minus some. The table shows about 140,000 clones, with 65% to 80% occurring only once. Sequencing was carried out using peripheral blood. Source of these receptors: an elderly man with acute or convalescent COVID-19. Each CDR3 is given with its conserved first and last residue. The D gene is left open where the match is weak. Size is stated for part of the rows, as once, few or many counts, or as a class when the clone is expanded.

j_call clone_size d_call v_call cdr3_length cdr3_aa cdr3_nt
TRBJ1-4 NA NA TRBV7-8 15 CASSLATGGEEKLFF TGTGCCAGCAGCTTAGCGACGGGGGGCGAAGAAAAACTGTTTTTT
TRBJ1-5 NA NA TRBV6-5 13 CASSYSSGQPQHF TGTGCCAGCAGTTACTCGTCTGGCCAGCCCCAGCATTTT
TRBJ2-1 NA NA TRBV6-6 14 CASSYSTTALGQFF TGTGCCAGCAGTTACTCGACTACTGCACTCGGGCAGTTCTTC
TRBJ2-7 NA NA TRBV4-3 14 CASSQDLKGLEQYF TGCGCCAGCAGCCAAGATCTCAAGGGACTCGAGCAGTACTTC
TRBJ2-7 NA TRBD1 TRBV6-6 14 CASSYLGQLYEQYF TGTGCCAGCAGTTACCTGGGACAGCTCTACGAGCAGTACTTC
TRBJ1-3 NA TRBD1 TRBV6-2/TRBV6-3 14 CASSDRQGRDTIYF TGTGCCAGCAGTGACCGACAGGGGAGGGACACCATATATTTT
TRBJ1-1 NA NA TRBV2 12 CASKDSYTEAFF TGTGCCAGCAAGGACAGCTACACTGAAGCTTTCTTT
TRBJ1-4 NA NA TRBV4-1 18 CASSQRWGRGATNEKLFF TGCGCCAGCAGCCAAAGATGGGGGCGAGGAGCAACTAATGAAAAACTGTTTTTT
TRBJ1-1 few NA TRBV7-2 15 CASSLAPGLNTEAFF TGTGCCAGCAGCTTAGCACCAGGGCTGAACACTGAAGCTTTCTTT
TRBJ2-5 NA TRBD1 TRBV9 16 CASSPGTGGGRETQYF TGTGCCAGCAGCCCTGGGACAGGGGGAGGGAGAGAGACCCAGTACTTC
TRBJ2-1 NA NA TRBV28 15 CATSQGGDSYNEQFF TGTGCCACCTCCCAAGGCGGGGACTCCTACAATGAGCAGTTCTTC
TRBJ1-2 NA TRBD1 TRBV5-1 14 CASSSGQGNYGYTF TGCGCCAGCAGTTCTGGACAGGGTAACTATGGCTACACCTTC
TRBJ2-5 NA TRBD1 TRBV7-3 15 CASSSQGQKQETQYF TGTGCCAGCAGCTCCCAGGGACAGAAACAAGAGACCCAGTACTTC
TRBJ1-2 NA TRBD1 TRBV19 14 CASSPETGSYGYTF TGTGCCAGTAGTCCAGAGACAGGGAGCTATGGCTACACCTTC
TRBJ2-2 NA NA TRBV7-2 14 CASGGSQGTGELFF TGTGCCAGCGGGGGGTCCCAGGGCACCGGGGAGCTGTTTTTT
TRBJ2-7 NA NA TRBV27 14 CASRDTIQGYEQYF TGTGCCAGCAGGGATACCATACAGGGCTACGAGCAGTACTTC
TRBJ2-7 NA NA TRBV10-3 12 CAISRQSYEQYF TGTGCCATCAGTCGACAGTCCTACGAGCAGTACTTC
TRBJ1-2 NA TRBD1 TRBV6-4 13 CASSPTGDYGYTF TGTGCCAGCAGTCCAACAGGGGACTATGGCTACACCTTC
TRBJ2-5 NA NA TRBV9 14 CASSVAGGGETQYF TGTGCCAGCAGCGTAGCGGGGGGCGGAGAGACCCAGTACTTC
TRBJ2-3 NA TRBD1 TRBV25-1 17 CASSARIGQGGADTQYF TGTGCCAGCAGTGCCCGAATTGGACAGGGGGGGGCAGATACGCAGTATTTT